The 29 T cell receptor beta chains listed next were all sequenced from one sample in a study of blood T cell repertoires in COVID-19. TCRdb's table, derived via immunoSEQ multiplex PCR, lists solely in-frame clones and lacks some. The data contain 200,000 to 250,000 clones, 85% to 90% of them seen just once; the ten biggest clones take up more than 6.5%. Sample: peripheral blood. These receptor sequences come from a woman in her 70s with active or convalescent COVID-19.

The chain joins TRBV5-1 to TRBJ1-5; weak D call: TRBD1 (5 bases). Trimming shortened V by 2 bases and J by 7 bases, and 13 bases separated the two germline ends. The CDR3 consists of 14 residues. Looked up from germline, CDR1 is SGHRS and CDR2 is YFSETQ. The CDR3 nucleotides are TGCGCCAGCAGCTTTTTAGGGGAGGGGCAGCCCCAGCATTTT. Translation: CASSFLGEGQPQHF.

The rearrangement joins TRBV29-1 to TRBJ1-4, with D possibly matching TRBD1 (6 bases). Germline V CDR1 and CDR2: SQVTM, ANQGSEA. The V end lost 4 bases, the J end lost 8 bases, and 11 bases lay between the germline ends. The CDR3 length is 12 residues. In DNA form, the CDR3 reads TGCAGCGTTGCAGGGGCAGGAGAAAAACTGTTTTTT. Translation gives CSVAGAGEKLFF.

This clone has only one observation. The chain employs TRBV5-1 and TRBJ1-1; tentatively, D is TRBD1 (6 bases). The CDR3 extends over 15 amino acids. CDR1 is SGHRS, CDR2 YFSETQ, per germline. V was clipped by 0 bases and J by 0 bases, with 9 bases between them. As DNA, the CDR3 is TGCGCCAGCAGCTTGGCCCAGGGGATGAACACTGAAGCTTTCTTT. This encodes CASSLAQGMNTEAFF.

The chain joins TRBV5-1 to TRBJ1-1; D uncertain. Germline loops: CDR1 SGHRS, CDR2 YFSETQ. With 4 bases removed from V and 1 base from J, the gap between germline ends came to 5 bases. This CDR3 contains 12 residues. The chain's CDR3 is CASSEPNTEAFF. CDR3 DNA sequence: TGCGCCAGCAGCGAGCCGAACACTGAAGCTTTCTTT. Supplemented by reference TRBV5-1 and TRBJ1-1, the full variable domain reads KAGVTQTPRYLIKTRGQQVTLSCSPISGHRSVSWYQQTPGQGLQFLFEYFSETQRNKGNFPGRFSGRQFSNSRSEMNVSTLELGDSALYLCASSEPNTEAFFGQGTRLTVV.

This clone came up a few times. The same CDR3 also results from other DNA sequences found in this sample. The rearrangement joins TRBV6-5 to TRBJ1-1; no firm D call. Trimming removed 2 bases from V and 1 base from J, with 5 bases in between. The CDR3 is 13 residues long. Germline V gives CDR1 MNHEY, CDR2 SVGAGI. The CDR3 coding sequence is TGTGCCAGCAGTTACGGAGAGAACACTGAAGCTTTCTTT. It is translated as CASSYGENTEAFF.

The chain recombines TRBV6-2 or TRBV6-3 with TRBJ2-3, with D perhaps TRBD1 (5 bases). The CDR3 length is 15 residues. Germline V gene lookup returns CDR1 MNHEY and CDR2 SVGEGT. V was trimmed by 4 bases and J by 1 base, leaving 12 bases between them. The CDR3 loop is CASSSGWGRTDTQYF. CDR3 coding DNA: TGTGCCAGCAGTTCTGGTTGGGGCCGCACAGATACGCAGTATTTT.

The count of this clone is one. The CDR3 nucleotides are TGTGCCAGCAGAGACGCCAGGGATGGAAACACCATATATTTT. Amino acids: CASRDARDGNTIYF. The V call is TRBV6-5, the J call TRBJ1-3, with D perhaps TRBD1 (5 bases). V lost 6 bases and J lost 3, with 12 bases in between. Germline V CDR1 and CDR2: MNHEY, SVGAGI. The CDR3 length is 14 residues.

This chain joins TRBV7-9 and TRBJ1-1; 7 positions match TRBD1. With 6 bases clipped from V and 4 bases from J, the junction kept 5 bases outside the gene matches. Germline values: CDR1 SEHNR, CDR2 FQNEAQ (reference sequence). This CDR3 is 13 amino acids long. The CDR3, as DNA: TGTGCCAGCAGTCAACAGGGGTCCACTGAAGCTTTCTTT. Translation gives CASSQQGSTEAFF.

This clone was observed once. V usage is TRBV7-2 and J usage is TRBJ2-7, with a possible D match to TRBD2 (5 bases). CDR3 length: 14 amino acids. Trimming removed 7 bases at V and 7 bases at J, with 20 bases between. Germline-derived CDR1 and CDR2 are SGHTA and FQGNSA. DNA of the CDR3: TGTGCCAGCACCCCCAGGCTCGCCGCGGGTGAGCAGTACTTC. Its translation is CASTPRLAAGEQYF.

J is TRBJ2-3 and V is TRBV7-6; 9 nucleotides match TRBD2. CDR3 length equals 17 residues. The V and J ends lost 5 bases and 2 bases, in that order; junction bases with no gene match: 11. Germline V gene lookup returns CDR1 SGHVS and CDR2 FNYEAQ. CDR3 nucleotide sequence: TGTGCCAGCAGCCTGGCGGGGGGACTAGCAGACACAGATACGCAGTATTTT. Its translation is CASSLAGGLADTDTQYF.

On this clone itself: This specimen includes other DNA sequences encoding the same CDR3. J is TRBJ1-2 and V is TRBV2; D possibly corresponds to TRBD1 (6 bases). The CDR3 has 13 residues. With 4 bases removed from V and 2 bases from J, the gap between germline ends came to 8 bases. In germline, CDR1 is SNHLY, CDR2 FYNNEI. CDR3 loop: CASSGQENYGYTF. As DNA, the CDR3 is TGTGCCAGCAGTGGACAGGAGAACTATGGCTACACCTTC.

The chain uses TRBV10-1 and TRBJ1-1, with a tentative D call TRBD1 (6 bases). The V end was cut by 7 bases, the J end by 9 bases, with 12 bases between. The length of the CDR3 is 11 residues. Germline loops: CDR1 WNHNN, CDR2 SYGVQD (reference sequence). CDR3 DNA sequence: TGCGCCAGCACGGGAACAGGGCAAGCTTTCTTT. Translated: CASTGTGQAFF.

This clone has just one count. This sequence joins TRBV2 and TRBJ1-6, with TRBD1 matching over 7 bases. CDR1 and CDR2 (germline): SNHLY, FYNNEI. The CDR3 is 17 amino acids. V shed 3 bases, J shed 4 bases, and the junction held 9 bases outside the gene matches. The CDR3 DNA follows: TGTGCCAGCAGTGACGGGACAGCATCAAGTTATAATTCACCCCTCCACTTT. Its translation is CASSDGTASSYNSPLHF.

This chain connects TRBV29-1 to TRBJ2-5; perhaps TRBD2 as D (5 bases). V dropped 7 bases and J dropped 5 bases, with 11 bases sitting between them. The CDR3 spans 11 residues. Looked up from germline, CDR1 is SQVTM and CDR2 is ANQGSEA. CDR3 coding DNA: TGCAGCGGGCGGGCTGGGGAGACCCAGTACTTC. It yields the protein CSGRAGETQYF.

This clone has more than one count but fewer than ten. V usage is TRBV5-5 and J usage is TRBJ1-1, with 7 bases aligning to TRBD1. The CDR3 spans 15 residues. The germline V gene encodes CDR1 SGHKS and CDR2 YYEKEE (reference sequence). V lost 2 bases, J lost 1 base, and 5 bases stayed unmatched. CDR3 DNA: TGTGCCAGCAGCTTTTCCGGGACAGCGAACACTGAAGCTTTCTTT. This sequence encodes CASSFSGTANTEAFF.

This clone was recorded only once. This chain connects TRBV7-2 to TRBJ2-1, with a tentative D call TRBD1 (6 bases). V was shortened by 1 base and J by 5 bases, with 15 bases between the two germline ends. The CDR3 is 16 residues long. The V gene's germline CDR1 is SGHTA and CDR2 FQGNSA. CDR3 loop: CASSLGTYRVNNEQFF. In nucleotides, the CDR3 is TGTGCCAGCAGCTTAGGAACCTACAGGGTAAACAATGAGCAGTTCTTC.

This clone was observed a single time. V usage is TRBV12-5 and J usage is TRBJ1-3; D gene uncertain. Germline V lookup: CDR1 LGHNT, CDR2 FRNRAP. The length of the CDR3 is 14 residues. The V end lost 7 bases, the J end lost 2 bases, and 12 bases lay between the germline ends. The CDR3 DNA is TGTGCTAGTGCACATCGGGGAGCTGGAAACACCATATATTTT. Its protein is CASAHRGAGNTIYF.

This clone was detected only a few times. The CDR3 coding sequence is TGTGCCAGCGGGACAGGGGTTGTTTCTGAAGCTTTCTTT. Its translation is CASGTGVVSEAFF. The chain links TRBV25-1 to TRBJ1-1; 10 bases match TRBD1. The germline CDR1 and CDR2 sequences are MGHDK and SYGVNS. V lost 8 bases and J lost 6; bases outside the gene matches: 6. CDR3 size: 13 residues.

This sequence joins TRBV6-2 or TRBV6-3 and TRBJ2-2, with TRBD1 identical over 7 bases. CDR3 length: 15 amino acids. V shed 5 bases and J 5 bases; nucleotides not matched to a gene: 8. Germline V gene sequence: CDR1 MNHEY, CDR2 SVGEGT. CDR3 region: CASSLIQGITGELFF. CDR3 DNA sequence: TGTGCCAGCAGTCTCATACAGGGGATTACCGGGGAGCTGTTTTTT.

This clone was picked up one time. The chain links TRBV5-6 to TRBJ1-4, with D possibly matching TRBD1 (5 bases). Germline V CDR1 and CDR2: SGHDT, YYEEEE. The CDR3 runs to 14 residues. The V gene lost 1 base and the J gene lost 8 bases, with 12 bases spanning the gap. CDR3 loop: CASSLRGLGEKLFF. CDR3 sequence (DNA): TGTGCCAGCAGCTTGAGGGGCCTTGGGGAAAAACTGTTTTTT.

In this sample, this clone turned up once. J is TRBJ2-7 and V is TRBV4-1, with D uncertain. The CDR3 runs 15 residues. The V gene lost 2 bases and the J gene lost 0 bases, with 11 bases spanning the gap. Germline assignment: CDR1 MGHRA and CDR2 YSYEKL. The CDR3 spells CASSQLVRSSYEQYF. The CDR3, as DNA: TGCGCCAGCAGCCAATTAGTAAGAAGCTCCTACGAGCAGTACTTC.

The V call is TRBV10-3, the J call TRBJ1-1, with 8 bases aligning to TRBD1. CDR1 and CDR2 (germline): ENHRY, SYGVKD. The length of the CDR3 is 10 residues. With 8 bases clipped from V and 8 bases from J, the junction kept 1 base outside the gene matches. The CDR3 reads CAIGQGEAFF. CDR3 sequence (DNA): TGTGCCATCGGACAGGGCGAAGCTTTCTTT.

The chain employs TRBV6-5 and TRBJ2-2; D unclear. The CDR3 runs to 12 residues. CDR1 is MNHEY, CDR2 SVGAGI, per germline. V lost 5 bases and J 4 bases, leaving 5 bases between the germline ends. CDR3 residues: CASSQVTGELFF. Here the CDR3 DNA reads TGTGCCAGCAGTCAGGTCACCGGGGAGCTGTTTTTT.

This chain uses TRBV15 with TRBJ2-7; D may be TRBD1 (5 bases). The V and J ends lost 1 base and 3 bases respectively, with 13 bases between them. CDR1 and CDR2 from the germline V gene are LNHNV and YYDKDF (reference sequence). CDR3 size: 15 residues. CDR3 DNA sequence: TGTGCCACCAGCAGAGGGGGCTTGGGGTTCTACGAGCAGTACTTC. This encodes CATSRGGLGFYEQYF.

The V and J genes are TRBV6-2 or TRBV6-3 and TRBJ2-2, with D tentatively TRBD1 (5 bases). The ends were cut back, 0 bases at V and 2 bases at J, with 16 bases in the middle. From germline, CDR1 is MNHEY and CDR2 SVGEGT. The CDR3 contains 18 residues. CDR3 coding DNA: TGTGCCAGCAGTTACTCAAGTGAACAGGCCGTAAACACCGGGGAGCTGTTTTTT. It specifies CASSYSSEQAVNTGELFF.

The CDR3 nucleotides are TGTGCCAGCAGCCCCGGGACAGGGGCCCGGCTTACGCAGTATTTT. This sequence encodes CASSPGTGARLTQYF. The genes are TRBV11-1 and TRBJ2-3; 10 bases are shared with TRBD1. The CDR3 length is 15 residues. Germline CDR1 SGHAT, CDR2 FQDESV (reference sequence). After removal of 5 bases from V and 8 bases from J, the junction contained 10 bases not matched to a gene.

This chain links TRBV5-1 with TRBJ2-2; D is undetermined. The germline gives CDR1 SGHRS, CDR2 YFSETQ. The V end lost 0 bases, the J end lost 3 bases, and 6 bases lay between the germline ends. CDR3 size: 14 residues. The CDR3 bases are TGCGCCAGCAGCTTGGACAGCTACACCGGGGAGCTGTTTTTT. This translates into CASSLDSYTGELFF. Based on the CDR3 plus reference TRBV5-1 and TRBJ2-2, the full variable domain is KAGVTQTPRYLIKTRGQQVTLSCSPISGHRSVSWYQQTPGQGLQFLFEYFSETQRNKGNFPGRFSGRQFSNSRSEMNVSTLELGDSALYLCASSLDSYTGELFFGEGSRLTVL.

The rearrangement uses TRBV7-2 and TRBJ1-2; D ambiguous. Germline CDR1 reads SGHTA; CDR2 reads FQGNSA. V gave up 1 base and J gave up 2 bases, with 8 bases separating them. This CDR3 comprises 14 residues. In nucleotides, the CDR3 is TGTGCCAGCAGCTTAGGTGAGGAAAACTATGGCTACACCTTC. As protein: CASSLGEENYGYTF.

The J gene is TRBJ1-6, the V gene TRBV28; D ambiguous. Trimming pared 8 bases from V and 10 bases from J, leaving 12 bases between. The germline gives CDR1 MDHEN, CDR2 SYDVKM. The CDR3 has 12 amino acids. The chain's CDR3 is CASAPGISPLHF. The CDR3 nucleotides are TGTGCCAGCGCGCCAGGAATCTCACCCCTCCACTTT.